This T cell receptor (beta chain) was captured by sequencing in a study of Ad26.COV2.S vaccination and SARS-CoV-2 variants (dated by TCRdb to about 2021). With regard to the full study: The specificity and breadth of SARS-CoV-2-reactive T cell receptors after Ad26.COV2.S vaccination were assessed by TCRbeta repertoire sequencing. The TCR-sequenced set comprised approximately 30 samples: around 20 Ad26.COV2.S vaccine recipients, 5 placebo recipients and 8 SARS-CoV-2 convalescent individuals. What the authors observed across the whole study: According to the authors, total T cell responses may have been underestimated by the TCR breadth and depth analyses. Higher spike-specific TCR breadth was observed in Ad26.COV2.S recipients than in placebo recipients (P = 0.0014). Comparable non-spike TCR breadth was observed between vaccine and placebo recipients, consistent with only spike being contained in the vaccine. Substantial breadth of spike-specific CD8+ and CD4+ T cell responses was reported after vaccination.

With regard to this clone: Its binding antigen is unknown. Base qualities are not recorded, but no much larger clone differs from it by a single base.

The sample's time point label is to be understood as: individuals recovered from natural SARS-CoV-2 infection. The immunoSEQ Assay was used to sequence TCRbeta CDR3 regions. After extraction, genomic DNA underwent amplification by bias-controlled multiplex PCR, followed by high-throughput sequencing. As for how the authors treated the data: To quantify the absolute abundance of every unique TCRbeta CDR3 region, sequences were collapsed and filtered. Usable DNA was measured by amplifying reference genes present in all nucleated cells, and TCRbeta template counts were normalized to that usable DNA to estimate T cell fraction. Repertoire TCRs were annotated as SARS-CoV-2-specific when V gene, CDR3 amino acid sequence and J gene were exactly matched to a known reactive TCR set. The reference SARS-CoV-2 TCR set was obtained from MIRA and was filtered for enrichment in COVID-19-positive ImmuneCODE repertoires, whereby public or cross-reactive TCRs were removed. Drawing on the MIRA antigens, annotated TCRs were analysed further at the level of specific ORF or position within ORF. Breadth was defined as the number of annotated unique rearrangements divided by the total number of unique productive rearrangements, and depth was defined as the summed frequency of the annotated unique rearrangements. TCR breadth was compared between groups using two-sided Wilcoxon rank-sum tests. This is the immuneACCESS table as TCRdb keeps it, with only in-frame sequences that have V and J called. A part of the clones is gone; compared with another copy, unresolved V genes explain less than half, and the rest is unexplained. That table furnishes V, J and clone size, whereas the DNA furnished D and trimming. Here the sample has roughly 150,000 clones; 86% occur a single time. The ten largest clones take up around 5% of the sample.

From a lookup of the germline V gene, CDR1 and CDR2 are KGHSH and LQKENI. From its cysteine to its phenylalanine, the CDR3 spans 13 amino acids. The retained sequence is limited to the CDR3, 39 bases, with the frame set at the first base. A distance of 8 bases separates the germline ends of V and J, which lose 0 bases and 5 bases respectively. The sequencing used peripheral blood, collected after recovery from COVID-19. This clonotype was sampled from a human donor who had recovered from COVID-19. Rearrangement joined TRBV18 to TRBJ2-7, with the D gene not clear enough to name. CDR3 protein: CASSPPGANEQYF. In nucleotides, the sequence is TGTGCCAGCTCACCACCCGGAGCAAACGAGCAGTACTTC.